This TCR beta chain was identified during a study of T cell responses to AZD1222 COVID-19 vaccine. Findings of the study overall: The number of AZD1222 recipients seropositive at baseline was only five to seven. Regions 160-218 and 743-854 dominated among vaccine-associated CD4 TCRs spanning spike. Clonal diversity may have been underestimated, and the donors were mostly white British, with more females than males. Samples come after the peak T cell response, not at day 14.

This CDR3 comprises 13 residues. Trimming pared 0 bases from V and 8 bases from J, leaving 9 bases between. Germline V gene data show CDR1 as SGDLS and CDR2 as YYNGEE. Remarks on this clone: No antigen is known for it.

Data came from immunoSEQ multiplex PCR; TCRdb stores just in-frame clones and leaves some out. The sample yields about 99,000 clones, around nine tenths seen once. The rearrangement links TRBV9 to TRBJ2-1, with no clear D. Sequenced here: peripheral blood, sampled 28 days after the second dose of the MenACWY control vaccine. The receptor comes from an adult who received the MenACWY meningococcal vaccine as a control. As DNA, the CDR3 is TGTGCCAGCAGCGTAGAGCCAGGCTATGAGCAGTTCTTC. Translating gives CASSVEPGYEQFF.